Listed below are T cell receptor beta chains from one sample, sequenced in a study of tumor-infiltrating lymphocytes in primary liver carcinoma. Using its own MiXCR run on the multiplex PCR reads, TCRdb lists one record per CDR3 protein. The sample includes roughly 57,000 distinct CDR3 sequences, 71% of them seen just once. Sequenced material: liver tumor tissue from sampling region 2. All receptors derive from a man between 40 and 49 years old with primary liver carcinoma and hepatitis B virus infection. The CDR3 runs from the conserved cysteine through the conserved F or W. The D gene is left open where the match is weak. The size entry is marked missing in some rows and otherwise reads once, few, many or a size class.

J gene: TRBJ2-3; clone size: .; V gene: TRBV6-6; D gene: .; CDR3 DNA: TGTGTCAGCACCAGGGAGAGCACAGATACGCAGTATTTT; CDR3 protein: CVSTRESTDTQYF
J gene: TRBJ1-2; clone size: .; V gene: TRBV29-1; D gene: TRBD1; CDR3 DNA: TGCAGCGTCCTCCCTGACAGGGACATGAATGGCTACACCTTC; CDR3 protein: CSVLPDRDMNGYTF
J gene: TRBJ2-7; clone size: .; V gene: TRBV4-1; D gene: TRBD1; CDR3 DNA: TGCGCCAGCAGCCAAGGCTTGGGGACAGGGCTCTTCTACGAGCAGTACTTC; CDR3 protein: CASSQGLGTGLFYEQYF
J gene: TRBJ2-7; clone size: .; V gene: TRBV5-1; D gene: TRBD1; CDR3 DNA: TGCGCTAGCGGCTTAAGGGACAGGGGGCTGTACGAGCAGTACTTC; CDR3 protein: CASGLRDRGLYEQYF
J gene: TRBJ2-2; clone size: many; V gene: TRBV10-1; D gene: TRBD2; CDR3 DNA: TGCGCCAGCAGTGATGGGCTAGCGGGAGGAGGTACCGGGGAGCTGTCTTTT; CDR3 protein: CASSDGLAGGGTGELSF
J gene: TRBJ2-3; clone size: .; V gene: TRBV6-5; D gene: TRBD2; CDR3 DNA: TGTGCCAGCAGTTACTCTTTCGGGACTAGCGGGAGGGCCTTCACAGATACGCAGTATTTT; CDR3 protein: CASSYSFGTSGRAFTDTQYF
J gene: TRBJ2-1; clone size: few; V gene: TRBV20-1; D gene: TRBD2; CDR3 DNA: TGCAGTGCTACACGGCGGGAGGCGGGGTACACTGAGCAGTTCTTC; CDR3 protein: CSATRREAGYTEQFF
J gene: TRBJ2-7; clone size: .; V gene: TRBV11-1; D gene: .; CDR3 DNA: TGTGCCAGCAGCCCAAGGGCGGACTTCGAGCAGTACTTC; CDR3 protein: CASSPRADFEQYF
J gene: TRBJ2-1; clone size: .; V gene: TRBV6-5; D gene: TRBD1; CDR3 DNA: TGTGCCAGTACCAAGCCGGGACAGGGTGACCATGAGCAGTTCTTC; CDR3 protein: CASTKPGQGDHEQFF
J gene: TRBJ2-5; clone size: many; V gene: TRBV28; D gene: TRBD2; CDR3 DNA: TGTGCCAGCAGTTCGGGGACTAGCGATCGAGAGACCCAGTACTTC; CDR3 protein: CASSSGTSDRETQYF
J gene: TRBJ2-2; clone size: .; V gene: TRBV6-4; D gene: .; CDR3 DNA: TGTGCCAGCGCCGATACCAACACCGGGGACCCGTTTTTT; CDR3 protein: CASADTNTGDPFF
J gene: TRBJ2-1; clone size: many; V gene: TRBV11-2; D gene: TRBD2; CDR3 DNA: TGTGCCAGCAGCCAGACTAGCGGGAGCAACAATGAGCAGTTCTTC; CDR3 protein: CASSQTSGSNNEQFF
J gene: TRBJ1-5; clone size: .; V gene: TRBV4-3; D gene: .; CDR3 DNA: TGCGCCAGCGGCCAAGATCGAGGGGGTCATCCCCAGCATTTT; CDR3 protein: CASGQDRGGHPQHF
J gene: TRBJ2-2; clone size: .; V gene: TRBV5-1; D gene: .; CDR3 DNA: TGCGCCAGCAGCTCAGGACAAGTCACCGGGGAGCTGTTTTTT; CDR3 protein: CASSSGQVTGELFF
J gene: TRBJ1-5; clone size: .; V gene: TRBV10-3; D gene: .; CDR3 DNA: TGTGCCATTAGTGAGTATGAAGGCAGTCAGCCCCAGCATTTT; CDR3 protein: CAISEYEGSQPQHF
J gene: TRBJ2-2; clone size: many; V gene: TRBV11-2; D gene: .; CDR3 DNA: TGTGCCAGCAGCCAAGGTGTGGCCGGGGAGCTGTTTTTT; CDR3 protein: CASSQGVAGELFF
J gene: TRBJ2-5; clone size: .; V gene: TRBV6-5; D gene: .; CDR3 DNA: TGTGCCAGCAGTTACGGAGGGATCCAAGAGACCGAGTATTTC; CDR3 protein: CASSYGGIQETEYF
J gene: TRBJ2-5; clone size: .; V gene: TRBV11-2; D gene: .; CDR3 DNA: TGTGCCAGCAGCCCCGTCAGGCTAGTCCCAGAGACCCAGTGCTTC; CDR3 protein: CASSPVRLVPETQCF
J gene: TRBJ2-1; clone size: .; V gene: TRBV6-6; D gene: .; CDR3 DNA: TGTGCCAGCAGTCCCCGGGACTGCGGCTCCTACCATGAGCAGTTCTTC; CDR3 protein: CASSPRDCGSYHEQFF
J gene: TRBJ1-2; clone size: once; V gene: TRBV4-2; D gene: TRBD1; CDR3 DNA: TGTGCCAGCAGCCAAGAAGGGCAGGGGGACAACTATGGCTACACCTTC; CDR3 protein: CASSQEGQGDNYGYTF
J gene: TRBJ2-2; clone size: once; V gene: TRBV11-1; D gene: TRBD2; CDR3 DNA: TGTGCCAGCAACTTAAGCGGGAGTGGAACCGGGGAGCTGTTTTTC; CDR3 protein: CASNLSGSGTGELFF
J gene: TRBJ1-2; clone size: .; V gene: TRBV6-1; D gene: .; CDR3 DNA: TGTACCAACAGTCAGGATACCCGGGATGGGAACTATGGCTACACCTTC; CDR3 protein: CTNSQDTRDGNYGYTF
J gene: TRBJ2-3; clone size: many; V gene: TRBV29-1; D gene: .; CDR3 DNA: TGCAGCGTTGAGACTCCAGGAGATACGCAGTATTTT; CDR3 protein: CSVETPGDTQYF
J gene: TRBJ2-5; clone size: .; V gene: TRBV11-2; D gene: TRBD1; CDR3 DNA: TGTGCCAGCGGCTTAACAGCAGGGGGCTCGGGGGAGGTCCAGTACTTC; CDR3 protein: CASGLTAGGSGEVQYF
J gene: TRBJ2-7; clone size: .; V gene: TRBV6-5; D gene: TRBD2; CDR3 DNA: TGTACCAGCAGACGGGAAGGACTAGCGGGGACCTACGAGCAGTACTTC; CDR3 protein: CTSRREGLAGTYEQYF
J gene: TRBJ1-5; clone size: .; V gene: TRBV29-1; D gene: .; CDR3 DNA: TGCAGCGTTGGGGGAGGCAATCAGCCTCAGCATTTT; CDR3 protein: CSVGGGNQPQHF
J gene: TRBJ2-7; clone size: .; V gene: TRBV28; D gene: .; CDR3 DNA: TGTGCCAGCAGACGGGGATCAAGGACGGAGGAGCAGTACTTC; CDR3 protein: CASRRGSRTEEQYF
J gene: TRBJ1-4; clone size: .; V gene: TRBV12-3/TRBV12-4; D gene: TRBD1; CDR3 DNA: TGTACCAGCAGTCTATGCGGGACAGGGATTGAAAAACTGTTTTTT; CDR3 protein: CTSSLCGTGIEKLFF
J gene: TRBJ2-1; clone size: .; V gene: TRBV6-5; D gene: .; CDR3 DNA: TGTGCCAGCAGCTCACGGGCCCCCGTGGTGTACAATGAGCAGTTCTTC; CDR3 protein: CASSSRAPVVYNEQFF
J gene: TRBJ1-5; clone size: .; V gene: TRBV12-3/TRBV12-4; D gene: .; CDR3 DNA: TGTGCCAGCAGCCCCGCTGCGCAGGCTAACCAGCCCCAGCATTTT; CDR3 protein: CASSPAAQANQPQHF
J gene: TRBJ2-2; clone size: .; V gene: TRBV10-3; D gene: .; CDR3 DNA: TGTGACATCACGGAGGAAGCCGGGGAGCTGTTTTTT; CDR3 protein: CDITEEAGELFF
J gene: TRBJ2-2; clone size: .; V gene: TRBV10-3; D gene: .; CDR3 DNA: TGTACCATCAGTGAGTTCGAAGCCGGGCCAGACATCGGGGAGCTGCTTTTT; CDR3 protein: CTISEFEAGPDIGELLF
J gene: TRBJ2-5; clone size: .; V gene: TRBV11-2; D gene: .; CDR3 DNA: TGTGCCAGCAGCTTAATAACAAGGGGCTCGGGGGAGACCCAGTACTTC; CDR3 protein: CASSLITRGSGETQYF
J gene: TRBJ2-4; clone size: .; V gene: TRBV7-9; D gene: .; CDR3 DNA: TGTGCCAGCAGCCAAGGGGCGGGTGTGGCCAACAACATTCAGTACTTC; CDR3 protein: CASSQGAGVANNIQYF
J gene: TRBJ2-1; clone size: many; V gene: TRBV29-1; D gene: TRBD2; CDR3 DNA: TGCAGCGTTAGGACTAGCGGGAGAGGATTTTTGAGTGAGCAGTTCTTC; CDR3 protein: CSVRTSGRGFLSEQFF
J gene: TRBJ2-2; clone size: .; V gene: TRBV6-1; D gene: TRBD2; CDR3 DNA: TGTGCCAGCAGCTCCGGGACTAGCGTTAACACCGGGGAGCTGTTTTTT; CDR3 protein: CASSSGTSVNTGELFF
J gene: TRBJ2-4; clone size: .; V gene: TRBV7-8; D gene: TRBD2; CDR3 DNA: TGTGCCAACAGCTTAGCGGGAGAGAACATTCAATACTTC; CDR3 protein: CANSLAGENIQYF
J gene: TRBJ1-1; clone size: many; V gene: TRBV11-1; D gene: .; CDR3 DNA: TGTGCCAGCAGCTGGGGGGACACTGAAGCTTTCTTT; CDR3 protein: CASSWGDTEAFF
J gene: TRBJ2-3; clone size: .; V gene: TRBV11-2; D gene: .; CDR3 DNA: TGTGCCAGCAGCTTCGGGCAATGCACAATAAGCACAGATACGCAGTGTTTT; CDR3 protein: CASSFGQCTISTDTQCF
J gene: TRBJ1-1; clone size: few; V gene: TRBV6-5; D gene: TRBD1; CDR3 DNA: TGTGCCAGCAGTGTGACAGGGAAGGACACTGAAGCTTTCTTT; CDR3 protein: CASSVTGKDTEAFF
J gene: TRBJ2-5; clone size: .; V gene: TRBV11-2; D gene: .; CDR3 DNA: TGTACCGGCAGCTTAGTGTTGGGATCGAAAGAGACCCAGTACTTC; CDR3 protein: CTGSLVLGSKETQYF
J gene: TRBJ2-7; clone size: .; V gene: TRBV12-3/TRBV12-4; D gene: TRBD2; CDR3 DNA: TGTGACAGCAGCTTGGGTAGCGGGAGCTCTTACAAGCAGTACTTC; CDR3 protein: CDSSLGSGSSYKQYF
J gene: TRBJ2-5; clone size: .; V gene: TRBV29-1; D gene: .; CDR3 DNA: TGCAGCGTTGAAGTAGCCCAGACCCAGTACTTC; CDR3 protein: CSVEVAQTQYF
J gene: TRBJ1-5; clone size: .; V gene: TRBV6-1; D gene: .; CDR3 DNA: TGTGCCAGCAGTGGGTTCGGGTTGGGGGATAATCAGCCCCAGCATTTT; CDR3 protein: CASSGFGLGDNQPQHF
J gene: TRBJ2-4; clone size: .; V gene: TRBV10-2; D gene: .; CDR3 DNA: TGCGCCAGCAGTGAGTCGTCTGGGTTTATTGGCGAAAACATTCAGTACTTC; CDR3 protein: CASSESSGFIGENIQYF
J gene: TRBJ2-3; clone size: .; V gene: TRBV4-3; D gene: TRBD2; CDR3 DNA: TGCGCCAGCAACCAAGAAGTTGACCGGGCTAGCGGGAGGTGGGATACGCAGTATTTT; CDR3 protein: CASNQEVDRASGRWDTQYF
J gene: TRBJ2-7; clone size: .; V gene: TRBV6-5; D gene: .; CDR3 DNA: TGTGCCAGCAGGCCCGGACAGACAGCATCCTTTTACGAGCACTATTTC; CDR3 protein: CASRPGQTASFYEHYF
J gene: TRBJ2-5; clone size: many; V gene: TRBV5-4; D gene: .; CDR3 DNA: TGTGCCAGCAGCGAGAACCAAGAGACCCAGTACTTC; CDR3 protein: CASSENQETQYF
J gene: TRBJ1-2; clone size: .; V gene: TRBV4-1; D gene: TRBD1; CDR3 DNA: TGCGCCATCAGCCAGGGGGGCAGGAATTATGGCTACACCTTC; CDR3 protein: CAISQGGRNYGYTF
J gene: TRBJ1-1; clone size: .; V gene: TRBV4-1; D gene: .; CDR3 DNA: TGCGCCAGCACCCATGTGTTTCGGTCGAACACTGAGGCTTTCTTT; CDR3 protein: CASTHVFRSNTEAFF
J gene: TRBJ2-2; clone size: .; V gene: TRBV12-3/TRBV12-4; D gene: .; CDR3 DNA: TGTGCCAGGGTCCGACTAGTGGCCGGGGAGCCTTTTTTT; CDR3 protein: CARVRLVAGEPFF
J gene: TRBJ2-7; clone size: few; V gene: TRBV7-2; D gene: .; CDR3 DNA: TGTGCCAGCAGCTTAGTTTCCTACGAGCAGTACTTC; CDR3 protein: CASSLVSYEQYF
J gene: TRBJ1-2; clone size: .; V gene: TRBV29-1; D gene: .; CDR3 DNA: TGCAGCGGTCGACAGATCGATGGCCACACCTTC; CDR3 protein: CSGRQIDGHTF